This section outlines one TCR beta chain sequence together with its context. Germline-derived CDR1 and CDR2 are SGHTA and FQGNSA. The CDR3 is 13 amino acids. V was trimmed by 5 bases and J by 8 bases, leaving 15 bases between them. This record belongs to a study of blood T cell repertoires in COVID-19. Study background: The United States, Italy and Spain provided the acute and convalescent COVID-19 samples.

Sequencing was performed with immunoSEQ multiplex PCR; in TCRdb, only in-frame clones are kept and a portion is missing. The data contain 150,000 to 200,000 clones, roughly 88% of them singletons. The sample consisted of peripheral blood. This sequence originates from a woman aged 25 to 39 with acute or convalescent COVID-19. The chain is built from TRBV7-2 and TRBJ1-2; a possible D gene is TRBD1 (5 bases). The CDR3 is CASSHREGKGYTF. CDR3 nucleotide sequence: TGTGCCAGCAGCCACCGGGAGGGGAAGGGCTACACCTTC.